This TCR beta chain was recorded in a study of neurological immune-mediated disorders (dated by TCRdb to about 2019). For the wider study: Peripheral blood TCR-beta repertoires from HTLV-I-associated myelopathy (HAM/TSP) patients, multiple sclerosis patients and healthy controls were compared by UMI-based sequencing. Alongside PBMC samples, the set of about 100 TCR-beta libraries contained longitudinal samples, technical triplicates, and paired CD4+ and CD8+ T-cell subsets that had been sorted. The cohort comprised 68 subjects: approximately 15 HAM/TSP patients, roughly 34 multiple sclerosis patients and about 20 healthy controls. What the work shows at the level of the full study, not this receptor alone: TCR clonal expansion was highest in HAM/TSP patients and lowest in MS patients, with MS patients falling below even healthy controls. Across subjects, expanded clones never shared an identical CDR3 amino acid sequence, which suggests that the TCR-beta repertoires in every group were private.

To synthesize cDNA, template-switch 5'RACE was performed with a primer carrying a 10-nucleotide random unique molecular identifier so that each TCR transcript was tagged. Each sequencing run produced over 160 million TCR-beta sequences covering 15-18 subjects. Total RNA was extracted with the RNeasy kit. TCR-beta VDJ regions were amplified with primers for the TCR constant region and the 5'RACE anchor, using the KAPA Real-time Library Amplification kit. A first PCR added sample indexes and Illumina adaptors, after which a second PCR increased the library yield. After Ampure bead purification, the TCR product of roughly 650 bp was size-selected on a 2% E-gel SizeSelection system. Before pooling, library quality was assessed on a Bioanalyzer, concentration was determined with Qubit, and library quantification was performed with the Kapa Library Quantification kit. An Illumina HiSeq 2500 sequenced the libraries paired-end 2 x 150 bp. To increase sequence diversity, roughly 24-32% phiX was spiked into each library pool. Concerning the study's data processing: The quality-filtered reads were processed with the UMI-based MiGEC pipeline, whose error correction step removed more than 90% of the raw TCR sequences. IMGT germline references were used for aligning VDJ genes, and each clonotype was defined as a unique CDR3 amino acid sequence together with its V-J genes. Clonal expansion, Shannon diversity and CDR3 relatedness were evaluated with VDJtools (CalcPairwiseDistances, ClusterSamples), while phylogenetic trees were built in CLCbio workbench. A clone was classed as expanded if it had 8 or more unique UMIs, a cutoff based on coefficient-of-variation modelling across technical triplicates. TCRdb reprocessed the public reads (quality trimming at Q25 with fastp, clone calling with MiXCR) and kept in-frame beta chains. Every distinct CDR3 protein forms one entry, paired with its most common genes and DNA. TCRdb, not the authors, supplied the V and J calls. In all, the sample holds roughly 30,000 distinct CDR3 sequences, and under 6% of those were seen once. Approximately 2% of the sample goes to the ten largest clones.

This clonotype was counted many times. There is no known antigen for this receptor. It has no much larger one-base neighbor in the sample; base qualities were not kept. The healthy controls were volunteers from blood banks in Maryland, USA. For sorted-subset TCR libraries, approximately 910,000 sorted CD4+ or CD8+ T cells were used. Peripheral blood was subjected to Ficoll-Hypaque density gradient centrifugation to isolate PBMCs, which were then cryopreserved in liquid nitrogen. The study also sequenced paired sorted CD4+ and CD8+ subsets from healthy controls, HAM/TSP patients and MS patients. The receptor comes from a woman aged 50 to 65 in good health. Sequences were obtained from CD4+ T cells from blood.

The nucleotides are TGTGCCAGCTCACCCCCAGTTGTGGGCCGGGTTCGGGTCCAGGGGGCGAAGAGGACAGATACGCAGTATTTT. This encodes CASSPPVVGRVRVQGAKRTDTQYF. The chain is encoded by TRBV18 joined to TRBJ2-3, with TRBD1 matching 8 junction bases. V ends up 3 bases short and J 3 bases short, with an unmatched junction base count of 32. The CDR3 runs 24 residues from the cysteine to the phenylalanine. The retained sequence is limited to the CDR3, 72 bases, with the frame set at the first base. The germline V gene supplies CDR1 KGHSH and CDR2 LQKENI. Reference TRBV18 and TRBJ2-3 genes cover what lies past the CDR3, so the full variable domain is NAGVMQNPRHLVRRRGQEARLRCSPMKGHSHVYWYRQLPEEGLKFMVYLQKENIIDESGMPKERFSAEFPKEGPSILRIQQVVRGDSAAYFCASSPPVVGRVRVQGAKRTDTQYFGPGTRLTVL.